This entry lists 32 T cell receptor beta chains sequenced from one sample in a study of shared clonotypes between healthy human individuals. The table came from immunoSEQ multiplex PCR; TCRdb's copy has only in-frame clones and leaves some out. The sample has fewer than 1.6 million clones, around 98.5% seen once. Material: naive CD4+ T cells sorted from blood. Subset defined: CD45RA+ positively selected. These receptors came from a man aged 25 to 40 in good health.

The chain recombines TRBV6-1 with TRBJ1-1; TRBD1 matches at 8 bases. There are 18 residues in the CDR3. V was pared by 4 bases and J by 1 base, with 14 bases of the junction left unmatched. CDR1 is MNHNS and CDR2 is SASEGT in the germline V gene. The CDR3: CASSGPRDRRIGNTEAFF. The CDR3 nucleotides are TGTGCCAGCAGTGGGCCCCGGGACAGGCGCATCGGGAACACTGAAGCTTTCTTT.

This clone was found once. The chain has TRBV7-9 and TRBJ1-3, with D tentatively TRBD1 (5 bases). Per the germline V gene, CDR1 is SEHNR and CDR2 is FQNEAQ (reference sequence). The CDR3 extends over 15 amino acids. The V and J ends lost 1 base and 11 bases respectively, with 18 bases between them. CDR3 in amino acids: CASSLGSVTQGPIYF. The CDR3 DNA is TGTGCCAGCAGCTTAGGATCGGTGACTCAGGGTCCCATATATTTT.

The V gene is TRBV6-6, the J gene TRBJ2-3, with a weak D call TRBD2 (6 bases). There are 16 residues in the CDR3. Trimming cost V 0 bases and J 2 bases, with 12 bases left between them. CDR1 MNHNY and CDR2 SVGAGI come from the germline V gene (reference sequence). CDR3 amino acids: CASSYSTGGSTDTQYF. DNA for the CDR3: TGTGCCAGCAGTTACTCGACTGGGGGGTCCACAGATACGCAGTATTTT.

The chain has TRBV12-5 and TRBJ2-7; TRBD2 agrees at 7 bases. The CDR3 consists of 15 residues. Germline lookup yields CDR1 LGHNT and CDR2 FRNRAP. After removal of 5 bases from V and 2 bases from J, the junction contained 9 bases not matched to a gene. CDR3 DNA: TGTGCTAGTGGTCGACTGACTAGCCTAACCTACGAGCAGTACTTC. Its translation is CASGRLTSLTYEQYF.

The J gene is TRBJ2-6, the V gene TRBV9; 9 nucleotides agree with TRBD1. The V gene end was trimmed by 4 bases and the J gene end by 4 bases; junction bases not matched to a gene: 12. This CDR3 is 18 amino acids long. Germline-derived CDR1 and CDR2 are SGDLS and YYNGEE. The CDR3: CASSPRTGALKGANVLTF. In nucleotides, the CDR3 is TGTGCCAGCAGCCCTCGGACAGGGGCTCTTAAGGGGGCCAACGTCCTGACTTTC.

V and J are TRBV5-1 and TRBJ2-3, with D possibly being TRBD2 (5 bases). Trimming stripped 2 bases from V and 1 base from J, with 14 bases between. The CDR3 totals 16 residues. CDR1 and CDR2 (germline): SGHRS, YFSETQ. In nucleotides, the CDR3 is TGCGCCAGCAGCTTAGGTCGAGGAGCGGGCACAGATACGCAGTATTTT. It yields the protein CASSLGRGAGTDTQYF.

The genes are TRBV9 and TRBJ2-1; the D call may be TRBD1 or TRBD2 (5 bases each). This CDR3 has 15 amino acids. V lost 0 bases, J lost 9 bases, and 16 bases lay in between. Germline V gene lookup returns CDR1 SGDLS and CDR2 YYNGEE. The CDR3: CASSVASGKQGEQFF. The CDR3 DNA reads TGTGCCAGCAGCGTAGCTTCGGGGAAGCAGGGTGAGCAGTTCTTC.

This chain uses TRBV29-1 with TRBJ2-3; weak D call: TRBD2 (6 bases). CDR1 and CDR2 (germline): SQVTM, ANQGSEA. This CDR3 has 13 residues. Between the trimmed V and J ends, which lost 6 bases and 2 bases, there was a span of 12 bases. CDR3 nucleotide sequence: TGCAGCGTAATAGCGGAGATCACAGATACGCAGTATTTT. Its protein is CSVIAEITDTQYF.

The chain has TRBV5-1 and TRBJ1-2; D is ambiguous. This CDR3 is built from 13 residues. Trimming shortened V by 4 bases and J by 8 bases, and 15 bases separated the two germline ends. The germline CDR1 and CDR2 sequences are SGHRS and YFSETQ. CDR3 DNA sequence: TGCGCCAGCAGCGAAGACCGGATCGGGGGCTACACCTTC. Protein sequence: CASSEDRIGGYTF.

This clone was counted once. The rearrangement joins TRBV5-4 to TRBJ1-1; 7 bases are a match to TRBD1. Germline CDR1 and CDR2: SGHNT and YYREEE (reference sequence). The CDR3 length is 14 residues. The junction had 2 bases not matched to a gene; V was cut back by 2 bases and J by 1 base. CDR3 nucleotide sequence: TGTGCCAGCAGCTTCGGGACAGCGAACACTGAAGCTTTCTTT. It codes for CASSFGTANTEAFF.

V is TRBV28 and J is TRBJ1-1; D is possibly TRBD1 (5 bases). Between the trimmed V and J ends, which lost 7 bases and 8 bases, there was a span of 20 bases. Germline assignment: CDR1 MDHEN and CDR2 SYDVKM. The CDR3 has 14 residues. The CDR3 DNA sequence: TGTGCCAGCACCTTCCCTAGTCCAGGGAAAGAAGCTTTCTTT. It yields the protein CASTFPSPGKEAFF.

In this sample, this clone turned up once. The chain joins TRBV28 to TRBJ2-1, with unresolved D. This CDR3 has 13 residues. Trimming removed 2 bases at V and 10 bases at J, with 12 bases between. The germline CDR1 and CDR2 sequences are MDHEN and SYDVKM. The CDR3 sequence is CASSLEGGHEQFF. In DNA, the CDR3 is TGTGCCAGCAGTTTAGAAGGTGGGCACGAGCAGTTCTTC.

As DNA, the CDR3 is TGTGCCAGCAGTGCACTAGCGGGAGGAACCTACGAGCAGTACTTC. Its protein is CASSALAGGTYEQYF. The genes are TRBV6-1 and TRBJ2-7; 12 nucleotides match TRBD2. The V gene's germline CDR1 is MNHNS and CDR2 SASEGT. With 4 bases clipped from V and 2 bases from J, the junction kept 3 bases outside the gene matches. The CDR3 totals 15 residues.

This clone was recorded only once. The chain carries TRBV7-8 and TRBJ2-3, with 11 nucleotides matching TRBD2. Germline V CDR1 and CDR2: SGHVS, FQNEAQ. This CDR3 contains 15 residues. The trim removed 5 bases at V and 4 bases at J, leaving 5 bases unmatched. This CDR3 reads CASSLSGRAPDTQYF. The CDR3, as DNA: TGTGCCAGCAGCCTTAGCGGGAGGGCCCCAGATACGCAGTATTTT.

The chain joins TRBV5-6 to TRBJ1-2, with unresolved D. CDR1 SGHDT and CDR2 YYEEEE come from the germline V gene. V lost 6 bases to trimming and J lost 3 bases, with 18 bases between them. The CDR3 covers 15 residues. CDR3 nucleotide sequence: TGTGCCAGCACCCCTAGGAGGCGGCAGGACTATGGCTACACCTTC. This codes for CASTPRRRQDYGYTF.

The rearrangement links TRBV28 to TRBJ2-7; no definite D call. Germline V gene data show CDR1 as MDHEN and CDR2 as SYDVKM. The CDR3 extends over 11 amino acids. Trimming pared 5 bases from V and 6 bases from J, leaving 8 bases between. The CDR3 is CASSRLPEQYF. CDR3 DNA: TGTGCCAGCAGTCGATTACCCGAGCAGTACTTC.

This chain connects TRBV13 to TRBJ2-7; D gene uncertain. V lost 5 bases and J 2 bases, leaving 16 bases between the germline ends. CDR3 length equals 15 residues. CDR1 is PRHDT and CDR2 is FYEKMQ in the germline V gene (reference sequence). CDR3 region: CASSARGRVAYEQYF. In nucleotides, the CDR3 is TGTGCCAGCAGCGCGCGTGGTCGTGTAGCCTACGAGCAGTACTTC.

V and J are TRBV5-1 and TRBJ2-3; unclear D gene. Trimming pared 4 bases from V and 6 bases from J, leaving 9 bases between. CDR3 size: 12 residues. Germline CDR1 is SGHRS and CDR2 is YFSETQ. CDR3 sequence reads: CASSPNRDTQYF. The CDR3 nucleotides read TGCGCCAGCAGCCCTAACCGGGATACGCAGTATTTT.

The chain carries TRBV6-5 and TRBJ2-7; no definite D call. Germline V gene sequence: CDR1 MNHEY, CDR2 SVGAGI. This CDR3 has 13 residues. V was pared by 6 bases and J by 0 bases, with 9 bases between. CDR3 in DNA: TGTGCCAGCAGATCCACATACTCCTACGAGCAGTACTTC. Its translation is CASRSTYSYEQYF.

The chain joins TRBV2 to TRBJ2-1; 13 nucleotides agree with TRBD2. Germline-derived CDR1 and CDR2 are SNHLY and FYNNEI. The ends lost 5 bases at V and 6 bases at J; junction bases unmatched: 7. CDR3 length: 16 amino acids. CDR3 nucleotide sequence: TGTGCCAGCAGTTCACCGGGACTAGCGGGATTCAATGAGCAGTTCTTC. Translating gives CASSSPGLAGFNEQFF.

The gene calls are TRBV15 and TRBJ1-1; D gene unclear. The CDR3 runs to 14 residues. Germline lookup yields CDR1 LNHNV and CDR2 YYDKDF (reference sequence). Trimming shortened V by 1 base and J by 6 bases, and 12 bases separated the two germline ends. The CDR3 DNA reads as TGTGCCACCAGCAGAGTATACGGGGAGGCTGAAGCTTTCTTT. Residues: CATSRVYGEAEAFF.

The CDR3 region is CAISDWGSYNEQFF. CDR3 sequence (DNA): TGTGCCATCAGTGACTGGGGATCCTACAATGAGCAGTTCTTC. The genes are TRBV10-3 and TRBJ2-1; no definite D call. V gave up 3 bases and J gave up 1 base, with 7 bases separating them. Germline assignment: CDR1 ENHRY and CDR2 SYGVKD. The CDR3 is 14 amino acids.

This clone occurred once. The chain has TRBV28 and TRBJ1-4; 7 nucleotides align to TRBD1. Germline-derived CDR1 and CDR2 are MDHEN and SYDVKM. Trimming removed 5 bases from V and 9 bases from J; junction bases left unmatched: 6. This CDR3 contains 13 residues. DNA for the CDR3: TGTGCCAGCAGTCGGAGACAGGGAAAAAAACTGTTTTTT. Amino acids: CASSRRQGKKLFF.

The chain recombines TRBV11-2 with TRBJ2-7; TRBD1 or TRBD2 may be the D gene (5 bases each). The CDR3 contains 15 residues. Trimming pared 1 base from V and 5 bases from J, leaving 15 bases between. Germline V gives CDR1 SGHAT, CDR2 FQNNGV. CDR3 region: CASSLVVGALHEQYF. The CDR3 DNA reads TGTGCCAGCAGCTTAGTAGTCGGGGCCCTCCACGAGCAGTACTTC.

This chain connects TRBV18 to TRBJ2-6; 8 bases are a match to TRBD2. The CDR3 loop spans 15 amino acids. The ends lost 7 bases at V and 3 bases at J; junction bases unmatched: 5. Per the germline V gene, CDR1 is KGHSH and CDR2 is LQKENI. CDR3 nucleotides: TGTGCCAGCTTCGGGAGGGGTGTTGGGGCCAACGTCCTGACTTTC. This translates into CASFGRGVGANVLTF.

The genes are TRBV5-6 and TRBJ2-7; 10 bases map to TRBD1. V gave up 3 bases and J gave up 6 bases; unmatched junction bases: 6. Germline V CDR1 and CDR2: SGHDT, YYEEEE. The CDR3 has 14 amino acids. The CDR3 sequence: CASSSTGQGGEQYF. The CDR3 DNA follows: TGTGCCAGCAGCTCTACCGGACAGGGGGGCGAGCAGTACTTC.

The chain joins TRBV7-9 to TRBJ2-7; the D is unclear. Looked up from germline, CDR1 is SEHNR and CDR2 is FQNEAQ (reference sequence). The CDR3 extends over 14 amino acids. Between the trimmed V and J ends, which lost 1 base and 1 base, there was a span of 8 bases. The chain's CDR3 is CASSLGSLSYEQYF. The CDR3 coding sequence is TGTGCCAGCAGCTTAGGATCTTTGTCCTACGAGCAGTACTTC. The variable domain in full, completed from reference TRBV7-9 and TRBJ2-7, reads DTGVSQNPRHKITKRGQNVTFRCDPISEHNRLYWYRQTLGQGPEFLTYFQNEAQLEKSRLLSDRFSAERPKGSFSTLEIQRTEQGDSAMYLCASSLGSLSYEQYFGPGTRLTVT.

The V gene is TRBV5-6, the J gene TRBJ2-7; D is uncertain. CDR1 SGHDT and CDR2 YYEEEE come from the germline V gene. The germline V and J ends were trimmed by 4 bases and 1 base, with 6 bases remaining between them. This CDR3 spans 12 amino acids. CDR3: CASSGVSYEQYF. The CDR3 nucleotides read TGTGCCAGCAGCGGGGTTTCCTACGAGCAGTACTTC.

The chain recombines TRBV18 with TRBJ2-7; 7 nucleotides match TRBD1. The CDR3 runs 16 residues. V shed 3 bases and J 2 bases; nucleotides not matched to a gene: 10. Germline-derived CDR1 and CDR2 are KGHSH and LQKENI. CDR3 sequence reads: CASSPIDRDRAYEQYF. CDR3 bases: TGTGCCAGCTCACCGATCGACCGGGACAGAGCCTACGAGCAGTACTTC.

The chain recombines TRBV5-5 with TRBJ1-1; D remains unclear. Germline CDR1 SGHKS, CDR2 YYEKEE (reference sequence). The CDR3 sequence is 15 residues long. The ends were cut back, 2 bases at V and 1 base at J, with 12 bases in the middle. CDR3 coding DNA: TGTGCCAGCAGCTTAATCGGACTCCCGAACACTGAAGCTTTCTTT. Its translation is CASSLIGLPNTEAFF.

The gene calls are TRBV7-9 and TRBJ2-7, with no clear D. The ends were cut back, 3 bases at V and 6 bases at J, with 9 bases in the middle. The CDR3 is made up of 12 amino acids. Germline-derived CDR1 and CDR2 are SEHNR and FQNEAQ (reference sequence). CDR3 DNA: TGTGCCAGCAGCTTTCCGCCTGGCGAGCAGTACTTC. This translates into CASSFPPGEQYF.

With regard to this clone: Within the sample, other DNA sequences also encode this same CDR3. This chain connects TRBV5-1 to TRBJ2-2; D not certain. CDR1 and CDR2 (germline): SGHRS, YFSETQ. Trimming removed 3 bases from V and 2 bases from J, with 8 bases in between. This CDR3 comprises 14 residues. The CDR3 spells CASSSSTNTGELFF. The CDR3 DNA reads TGCGCCAGCAGCTCTTCGACAAACACCGGGGAGCTGTTTTTT.